This entry lists 11 T cell receptor beta chains sequenced from one sample in a study of shared clonotypes between healthy human individuals. Data came from immunoSEQ multiplex PCR; TCRdb stores just in-frame clones and leaves some out. The table includes about 1.5 million clones, 98% detected once. The source material was naive CD4+ T cells sorted from blood. The subset was: CD45RA+ positively selected. All receptors come from a man under 40 in good health.

Concerning this clone itself: Other DNA sequences within the sample encode an identical CDR3. The chain recombines TRBV6-5 with TRBJ2-3, with D tentatively TRBD2 (6 bases). Germline values: CDR1 MNHEY, CDR2 SVGAGI. CDR3 length: 15 residues. Trimming removed 3 bases at V and 1 base at J, with 11 bases between. CDR3 in amino acids: CASSYFGEGTDTQYF. CDR3 coding DNA: TGTGCCAGCAGTTATTTCGGGGAGGGCACAGATACGCAGTATTTT.

The chain joins TRBV9 to TRBJ1-2; perhaps TRBD1 as D (5 bases). Germline assignment: CDR1 SGDLS and CDR2 YYNGEE. This CDR3 has 12 amino acids. Trimming stripped 0 bases from V and 7 bases from J, with 7 bases between. The DNA for the CDR3 is TGTGCCAGCAGCGTAGAGGGGTTTGGCTACACCTTC. Its protein is CASSVEGFGYTF.

The chain joins TRBV10-3 to TRBJ1-2; possibly TRBD1 for D (5 bases). The germline gives CDR1 ENHRY, CDR2 SYGVKD. The CDR3 contains 13 residues. V lost 6 bases to trimming and J lost 8 bases, with 16 bases between them. In nucleotides, the CDR3 is TGTGCCATCAGAGTCGACAGCTTGAGGGGCTACACCTTC. Its translation is CAIRVDSLRGYTF.

V is TRBV28 and J is TRBJ1-1, with 9 bases identical to TRBD1. Trimming cost V 5 bases and J 11 bases; bases outside gene matches: 6. The V gene's germline CDR1 is MDHEN and CDR2 SYDVKM. This CDR3 contains 12 residues. CDR3 region: CASSLRTGVAFF. The DNA of the CDR3 is TGTGCCAGCAGTCTTCGGACAGGGGTGGCTTTCTTT.

The chain recombines TRBV11-3 with TRBJ2-3; TRBD1 matches 10 bases. The CDR3 consists of 17 residues. Germline CDR1 SGHNT, CDR2 YENEEA. V was pared by 0 bases and J by 2 bases, with 5 bases of the junction left unmatched. The chain's CDR3 is CASSLESGTGATDTQYF. DNA of the CDR3: TGTGCCAGCAGCTTAGAGTCCGGGACAGGGGCCACAGATACGCAGTATTTT.

The genes are TRBV7-9 and TRBJ2-7; D uncertain. In germline, CDR1 is SEHNR, CDR2 FQNEAQ (reference sequence). The CDR3 totals 13 residues. Trimming removed 4 bases at V and 4 bases at J, with 11 bases between. CDR3 in amino acids: CASSSYERYEQYF. For the CDR3, the DNA is TGTGCCAGCAGCTCGTACGAGAGGTACGAGCAGTACTTC.

This clone was observed a single time. V usage is TRBV5-6 and J usage is TRBJ1-5; D is uncertain. Between the trimmed V and J ends, which lost 3 bases and 2 bases, there was a span of 15 bases. CDR1 is SGHDT, CDR2 YYEEEE, per germline. This CDR3 is built from 16 residues. The CDR3 reads CASSSFPQVGNQPQHF. The CDR3 DNA reads as TGTGCCAGCAGCTCATTTCCTCAGGTGGGCAATCAGCCCCAGCATTTT.

The chain couples TRBV11-3 to TRBJ2-1; possible D gene TRBD1, 5 bases. V was clipped by 6 bases and J by 6 bases, with 21 bases between them. This CDR3 is built from 16 residues. Germline assignment: CDR1 SGHNT and CDR2 YENEEA. Here the CDR3 DNA reads TGTGCCAGCAGTCTTGCAGGGTGGATTAGGGGCAATGAGCAGTTCTTC. Translating gives CASSLAGWIRGNEQFF.

The chain links TRBV20-1 to TRBJ2-1; no definite D call. The CDR3 spans 11 residues. CDR1 and CDR2 from the germline V gene are DFQATT and SNEGSKA (reference sequence). The germline V and J ends were trimmed by 2 bases and 9 bases, with 8 bases remaining between them. The CDR3 protein is CSARRSPEQFF. The CDR3 DNA reads TGCAGTGCTAGAAGGAGCCCTGAGCAGTTCTTC.

This chain joins TRBV6-1 and TRBJ1-2; possible D gene TRBD1, 5 bases. This CDR3 spans 15 amino acids. The V end lost 4 bases, the J end lost 8 bases, and 20 bases lay between the germline ends. Germline assignment: CDR1 MNHNS and CDR2 SASEGT. The CDR3 protein is CASSVRWGGAKGYTF. In nucleotides, the CDR3 is TGTGCCAGCAGTGTACGGTGGGGGGGTGCTAAGGGCTACACCTTC.

The genes are TRBV30 and TRBJ1-3; the D is unclear. The V gene's germline CDR1 is GTSNPN and CDR2 SVGIG (reference sequence). The CDR3 length is 11 residues. V was clipped by 5 bases and J by 0 bases, with 2 bases between them. The CDR3 loop reads CAWVSGNTIYF. As DNA, the CDR3 is TGTGCCTGGGTCTCTGGAAACACCATATATTTT. The variable domain in full, completed from reference TRBV30 and TRBJ1-3, reads SQTIHQWPATLVQPVGSPLSLECTVEGTSNPNLYWYRQAAGRGLQLLFYSVGIGQISSEVPQNLSASRPQDRQFILSSKKLLLSDSGFYLCAWVSGNTIYFGEGSWLTVV.